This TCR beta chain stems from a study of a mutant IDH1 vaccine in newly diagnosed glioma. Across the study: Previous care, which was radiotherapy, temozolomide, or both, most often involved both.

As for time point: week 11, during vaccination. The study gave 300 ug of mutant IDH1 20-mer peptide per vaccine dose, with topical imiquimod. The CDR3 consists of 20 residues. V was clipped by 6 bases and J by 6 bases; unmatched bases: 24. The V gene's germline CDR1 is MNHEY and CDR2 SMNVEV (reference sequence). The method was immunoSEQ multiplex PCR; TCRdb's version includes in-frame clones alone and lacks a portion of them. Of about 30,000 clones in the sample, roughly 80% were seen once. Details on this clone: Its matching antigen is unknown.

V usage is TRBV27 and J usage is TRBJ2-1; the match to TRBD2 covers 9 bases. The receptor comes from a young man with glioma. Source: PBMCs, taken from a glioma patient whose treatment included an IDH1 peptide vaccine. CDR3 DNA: TGTGCCAGCAGAACCTCTGGCATTGGATCGGGCGGGAGGGTTGGCAATGAGCAGTTCTTC. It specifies CASRTSGIGSGGRVGNEQFF.